This entry lists 18 T cell receptor beta chains sequenced from one sample in a study of blood T cell repertoires in COVID-19. Sequencing was performed with immunoSEQ multiplex PCR; in TCRdb, only in-frame clones are kept and a portion is missing. The table shows roughly 380,000 clones, with roughly nine tenths occurring only once. Sequenced sample: PBMCs or T cells enriched from blood (not recorded which). Every receptor here comes from a woman in her twenties or thirties who had recovered from COVID-19.

Of note for this clone: Other DNA sequences in this specimen translate into the identical CDR3. V and J are TRBV12-3 or TRBV12-4 and TRBJ1-1; 8 bases match TRBD1. The CDR3 runs to 12 residues. J was trimmed by 4 bases and V by 5 bases; bases with no gene match: 0. The chain's CDR3 is CASSGQGTEAFF. The CDR3, as DNA: TGTGCCAGCAGTGGACAGGGCACTGAAGCTTTCTTT.

The V call is TRBV2, the J call TRBJ2-7, with 7 bases fitting TRBD2. The CDR3 totals 11 residues. V lost 6 bases to trimming and J lost 7 bases; unmatched junction nucleotides: 3. The V gene's germline CDR1 is SNHLY and CDR2 FYNNEI. Here the CDR3 reads CASSWEGEQYF. The DNA for the CDR3 is TGTGCCAGCAGCTGGGAGGGAGAGCAGTACTTC. Complete variable domain (other parts from reference TRBV2 and TRBJ2-7): EPEVTQTPSHQVTQMGQEVILRCVPISNHLYFYWYRQILGQKVEFLVSFYNNEISEKSEIFDDQFSVERPDGSNFTLKIRSTKLEDSAMYFCASSWEGEQYFGPGTRLTVT.

The chain couples TRBV5-1 to TRBJ2-7; 9 nucleotides agree with TRBD1. V trimming: 4 bases; J trimming: 0 bases; junction bases outside the gene matches: 11. This CDR3 is built from 17 residues. Looked up from germline, CDR1 is SGHRS and CDR2 is YFSETQ. CDR3 sequence: CASSHRSGQGYSYEQYF. The CDR3 nucleotides read TGCGCCAGCAGCCACCGCTCGGGACAGGGCTACTCCTACGAGCAGTACTTC.

The genes are TRBV5-1 and TRBJ2-7; D may be TRBD1 (5 bases). Between the trimmed V and J ends, which lost 5 bases and 2 bases, there was a span of 11 bases. The CDR3 runs to 13 residues. The germline V gene encodes CDR1 SGHRS and CDR2 YFSETQ. The CDR3 loop reads CASSSGSPYEQYF. The CDR3 DNA reads as TGCGCCAGCAGTTCAGGGTCCCCCTACGAGCAGTACTTC.

The chain joins TRBV15 to TRBJ2-3; 11 bases are a match to TRBD1. This CDR3 region has 15 residues. V was pared by 5 bases and J by 3 bases, with 4 bases of the junction left unmatched. The germline V gene encodes CDR1 LNHNV and CDR2 YYDKDF (reference sequence). The CDR3 here is CATSSGQGATDTQYF. For the CDR3, the DNA is TGTGCCACCAGCTCCGGACAGGGGGCGACAGATACGCAGTATTTT.

The chain carries TRBV5-1 and TRBJ2-5; 7 bases are shared with TRBD1. This CDR3 region has 15 residues. V was clipped by 4 bases and J by 0 bases; unmatched bases: 6. Germline V lookup: CDR1 SGHRS, CDR2 YFSETQ. The CDR3 is CASSPGTAYQETQYF. In DNA, the CDR3 is TGCGCCAGCAGCCCAGGGACAGCTTACCAAGAGACCCAGTACTTC.

This rearrangement joins TRBV18 to TRBJ2-5; 8 nucleotides line up with TRBD1. V shed 0 bases, J shed 7 bases, and the junction held 4 bases outside the gene matches. This CDR3 is 14 amino acids long. CDR1 is KGHSH, CDR2 LQKENI, per germline. CDR3 DNA: TGTGCCAGCTCACCACCGGGACAGGCTCCGACCCAGTACTTC. Translating it yields CASSPPGQAPTQYF.

The CDR3 reads CASSGLAGVSGELFF. The CDR3, as DNA: TGTGCCAGTAGCGGACTAGCGGGGGTCTCCGGGGAGCTGTTTTTT. The chain uses TRBV19 and TRBJ2-2, with 13 bases fitting TRBD2. The CDR3 spans 15 residues. The germline V gene encodes CDR1 LNHDA and CDR2 SQIVND (reference sequence). J gave up 6 bases and V 6 bases, and 4 bases lay outside the gene matches.

The genes are TRBV18 and TRBJ1-6, with D perhaps TRBD1 (6 bases). The CDR3 runs to 17 residues. The V end was cut by 2 bases, the J end by 5 bases, with 16 bases between. Germline-derived CDR1 and CDR2 are KGHSH and LQKENI. DNA for the CDR3: TGTGCCAGCTCACCATCGGGGGGCGTAAGGAATAATTCACCCCTCCACTTT. Its protein product is CASSPSGGVRNNSPLHF.

The chain employs TRBV30 and TRBJ2-7, with TRBD2 identical over 7 bases. J gave up 6 bases and V 8 bases, and 10 bases lay outside the gene matches. Germline values: CDR1 GTSNPN, CDR2 SVGIG (reference sequence). CDR3 size: 12 residues. The CDR3 DNA reads TGTGCCGGTGGGGAGGGCGAAAGCGAGCAGTACTTC. Amino acid sequence: CAGGEGESEQYF.

The V and J genes are TRBV19 and TRBJ1-2; 10 bases are a match to TRBD1. After removal of 6 bases from V and 8 bases from J, the junction contained 3 bases not matched to a gene. This CDR3 has 12 residues. Germline loops: CDR1 LNHDA, CDR2 SQIVND (reference sequence). The CDR3 is CASRKTGGGYTF. DNA of the CDR3: TGTGCCAGTAGGAAGACAGGGGGCGGCTACACCTTC.

The chain carries TRBV5-8 and TRBJ2-7; TRBD1 aligns across 10 bases. V shed 4 bases, J shed 2 bases, and the junction held 3 bases outside the gene matches. This CDR3 has 14 amino acids. Germline V gene sequence: CDR1 SGHTS, CDR2 YDEGEE. Here the CDR3 reads CASSRTGGTYEQYF. CDR3 bases: TGTGCCAGCAGCAGGACAGGGGGGACCTACGAGCAGTACTTC.

CDR3 amino acids: CASSSTGTGGKRYNSPLHF. CDR3 DNA sequence: TGTGCCAGCAGCTCGACCGGGACAGGGGGCAAGAGGTATAATTCACCCCTCCACTTT. This chain uses TRBV6-6 with TRBJ1-6; TRBD1 aligns across 12 bases. This CDR3 has 19 amino acids. Trimming at V came to 6 bases and at J to 4 bases, leaving 13 bases not matched to a gene. CDR1 MNHNY and CDR2 SVGAGI come from the germline V gene (reference sequence).

The chain is built from TRBV5-4 and TRBJ1-2; D possibly corresponds to TRBD1 (5 bases). The CDR3 totals 14 residues. The germline gives CDR1 SGHNT, CDR2 YYREEE (reference sequence). V lost 1 base and J 5 bases, leaving 12 bases between the germline ends. The CDR3 is CASSLSGHKYGYTF. The CDR3 coding sequence is TGTGCCAGCAGCTTGTCCGGACATAAATATGGCTACACCTTC.

The chain couples TRBV20-1 to TRBJ2-7; a possible D gene is TRBD2 (6 bases). The V end was cut by 3 bases, the J end by 1 base, with 16 bases between. Germline loops: CDR1 DFQATT, CDR2 SNEGSKA (reference sequence). The CDR3 has 15 amino acids. The chain's CDR3 is CSASTTSGFSYEQYF. The CDR3 DNA reads as TGCAGTGCTAGTACAACCAGCGGGTTTTCCTACGAGCAGTACTTC.

The table lists this clone with a count of one. The rearrangement joins TRBV5-1 to TRBJ1-2; no reliable D call. Germline V gives CDR1 SGHRS, CDR2 YFSETQ. V was pared by 5 bases and J by 13 bases, with 15 bases between. This CDR3 is built from 11 residues. The CDR3 DNA reads as TGCGCCAGCAGAGGCGGAGACCGTGCCACCTTC. Translated: CASRGGDRATF.

In nucleotides, the CDR3 is TGTGCCAGCAGTGACTCGGAGGGTTCACCCCTCCACTTT. Translated: CASSDSEGSPLHF. The genes are TRBV6-4 and TRBJ1-6; D not resolved. V was clipped by 0 bases and J by 9 bases, with 6 bases between them. CDR1 is MRHNA and CDR2 is SNTAGT in the germline V gene. This CDR3 is built from 13 residues.

The V gene is TRBV4-1, the J gene TRBJ1-5; D remains ambiguous. Germline V gene lookup returns CDR1 MGHRA and CDR2 YSYEKL. Trimming stripped 3 bases from V and 5 bases from J, with 5 bases between. CDR3 size: 12 residues. DNA of the CDR3: TGCGCCAGCAGCCAGGGAGATCAGCCCCAGCATTTT. It translates to CASSQGDQPQHF.